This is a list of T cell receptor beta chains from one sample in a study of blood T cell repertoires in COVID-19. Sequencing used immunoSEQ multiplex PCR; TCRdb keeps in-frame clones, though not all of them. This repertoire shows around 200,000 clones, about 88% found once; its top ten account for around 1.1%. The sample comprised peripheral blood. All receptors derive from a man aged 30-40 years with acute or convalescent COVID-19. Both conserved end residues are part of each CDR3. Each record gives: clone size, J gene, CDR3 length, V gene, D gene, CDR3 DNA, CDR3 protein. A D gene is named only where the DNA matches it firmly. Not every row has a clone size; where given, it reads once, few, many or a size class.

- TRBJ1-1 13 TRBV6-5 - TGTGCCAGCAGTTATTTAGGGGCAACTGAAGCTTTCTTT CASSYLGATEAFF
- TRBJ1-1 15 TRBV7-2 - TGTGCCAGCAGCTTATCGAAAGCCTATAACACTGAAGCTTTCTTT CASSLSKAYNTEAFF
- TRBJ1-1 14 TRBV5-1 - TGCGCCAGCAGCTTAGGGGATTTGGGCACTGAAGCTTTCTTT CASSLGDLGTEAFF
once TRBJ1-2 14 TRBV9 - TGTGCCAGCAGCGTAGCGATCCAGGGAAGCGGCTACACCTTC CASSVAIQGSGYTF
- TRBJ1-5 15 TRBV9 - TGTGCCAGCAGCGTAGCGGGGGAGACCCATCAGCCCCAGCATTTT CASSVAGETHQPQHF
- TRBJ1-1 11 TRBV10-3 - TGTGCCACCTTCACCGGGGGGGAAGCTTTCTTT CATFTGGEAFF
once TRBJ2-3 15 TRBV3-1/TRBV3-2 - TGTGCCAGCAGCCAAGGAGGTTTTAGCACAGATACGCAGTATTTT CASSQGGFSTDTQYF
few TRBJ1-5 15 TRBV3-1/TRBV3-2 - TGTGCCAGCAGCCTGGCAGGGAATAGCAATCAGCCCCAGCATTTT CASSLAGNSNQPQHF
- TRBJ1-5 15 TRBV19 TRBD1 TGTGCCAGTAGTAACGGGGACAGGGTATCTCAGCCCCAGCATTTT CASSNGDRVSQPQHF
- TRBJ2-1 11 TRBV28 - TGTGCCAGCAGGCGGGTGGATGAGCAGTTCTTC CASRRVDEQFF
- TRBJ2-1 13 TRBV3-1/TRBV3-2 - TGTGCCAGCAGTCCTACACAGTACAATGAGCAGTTCTTC CASSPTQYNEQFF
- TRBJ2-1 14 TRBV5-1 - TGCGCCAGCAGCTTGGGAGGCCTTTACAATGAGCAGTTCTTC CASSLGGLYNEQFF
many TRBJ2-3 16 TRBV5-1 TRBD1 TGCGCCAGCAGCTACAAGACAGGGGGCGGCACAGATACGCAGTATTTT CASSYKTGGGTDTQYF
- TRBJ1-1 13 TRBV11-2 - TGTGCCAGCAGCCGACGGGGGGCAACTGAAGCTTTCTTT CASSRRGATEAFF
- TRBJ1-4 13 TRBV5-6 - TGTGCCAGCTCGAGGATCCCGGTTGAAAAACTGTTTTTT CASSRIPVEKLFF
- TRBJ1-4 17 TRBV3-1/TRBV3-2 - TGTGCCAGCAGCCAAGGAAAGAACGCCCTCAGTTATGAAAAACTGTTTTTT CASSQGKNALSYEKLFF
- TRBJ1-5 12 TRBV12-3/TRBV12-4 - TGTGCCAGCAATACGGGTAAACAGCCCCAGCATTTT CASNTGKQPQHF
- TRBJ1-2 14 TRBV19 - TGTGCCAGTACCCCACGCGGGGCGGCGCGTGGCTACACCTTC CASTPRGAARGYTF
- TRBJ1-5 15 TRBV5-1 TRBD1 TGCGCCAGCAGCTCGGGACAGACTAGCAATCAGCCCCAGCATTTT CASSSGQTSNQPQHF
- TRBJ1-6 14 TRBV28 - TGTGCCAGCCGCCAGTGGCGGAATAATTCACCCCTCCACTTT CASRQWRNNSPLHF
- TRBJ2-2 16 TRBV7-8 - TGTGCCAGCACCAGGGGTGTCGGCTATGGCACCGGGGAGCTGTTTTTT CASTRGVGYGTGELFF
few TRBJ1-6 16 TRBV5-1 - TGCGCCAGCAAACCTACGTCTGCTGAAGATAATTCACCCCTCCACTTT CASKPTSAEDNSPLHF
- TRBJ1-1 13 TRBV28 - TGTGCCAGCAGTACGGGGTCTAGAACTGAAGCTTTCTTT CASSTGSRTEAFF
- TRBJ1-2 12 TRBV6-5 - TGTGCCAGCAGCGAGGGAGGAAATGGCTACACCTTC CASSEGGNGYTF
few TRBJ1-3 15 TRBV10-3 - TGTGCCATCAGTGAGTCGAGGTCTACTAGGGACACCATATATTTT CAISESRSTRDTIYF
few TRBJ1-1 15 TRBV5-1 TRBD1 TGCGCCAGCAGCTTCTCCGGGACAGGGGAGACTGAAGCTTTCTTT CASSFSGTGETEAFF
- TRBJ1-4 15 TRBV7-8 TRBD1 TGTGCCAGCAGCTCAGGGGGGTCGGCTAATGAAAAACTGTTTTTT CASSSGGSANEKLFF
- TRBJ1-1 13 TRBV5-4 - TGTGCCAGCAGAGAGGTACGGAACACTGAAGCTTTCTTT CASREVRNTEAFF
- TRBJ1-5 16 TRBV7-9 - TGTGCCAGCAGCTTAGGGGCAGGGCCCCTCGGGCAGCCCCAGCATTTT CASSLGAGPLGQPQHF
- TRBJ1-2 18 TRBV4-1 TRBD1 TGCGCCAGCAGCCACTTCGCCCGTAACAGGGGGCTGAACTATGGCTACACCTTC CASSHFARNRGLNYGYTF
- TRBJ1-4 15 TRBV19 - TGTGCCAGTAGTGATGTGGGGCGGACTAATGAAAAACTGTTTTTT CASSDVGRTNEKLFF
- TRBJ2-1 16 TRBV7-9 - TGTGCCAGCAGCTCCTCAGGGGGGAGTTACTACAATGAGCAGTTCTTC CASSSSGGSYYNEQFF
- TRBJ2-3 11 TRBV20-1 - TGCAGTGTGGCCCCTACAGATACGCAGTATTTT CSVAPTDTQYF
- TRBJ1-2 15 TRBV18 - TGTGCCAGCTCACCATTAGACAGAACCCCTCGAGGCTACACCTTC CASSPLDRTPRGYTF
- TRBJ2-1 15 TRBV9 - TGTGCCAGCAGCGTAGGAACGAGCTCCTACAATGAGCAGTTCTTC CASSVGTSSYNEQFF
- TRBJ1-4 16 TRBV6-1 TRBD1 TGTGCCAGCAGTGTTGGGCGTCCGGGACAGGTTGAAAAACTGTTTTTT CASSVGRPGQVEKLFF
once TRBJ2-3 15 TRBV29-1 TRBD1 TGCAGCGTTGTGTGGACAGGGACTAGCACAGATACGCAGTATTTT CSVVWTGTSTDTQYF
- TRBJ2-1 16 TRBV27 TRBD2 TGTGCCAGCAGCCCTTCTAGCGGGAGTGTTGGAAATGAGCAGTTCTTC CASSPSSGSVGNEQFF
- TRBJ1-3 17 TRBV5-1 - TGCGCCAGCAGTTCCCCCGAGGGTGACTTCTCTGGAAACACCATATATTTT CASSSPEGDFSGNTIYF
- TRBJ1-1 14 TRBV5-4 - TGTGCCAGCAGCATCGGACAGACGAACACTGAAGCTTTCTTT CASSIGQTNTEAFF
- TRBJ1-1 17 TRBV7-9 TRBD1 TGTGCCAGCAGTTCAAGGGTGACAGGGCTAATGAACACTGAAGCTTTCTTT CASSSRVTGLMNTEAFF
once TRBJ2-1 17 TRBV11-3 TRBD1 TGTGCCAGCAGCTTAACCCGACAGGGCCAACCTTACAATGAGCAGTTCTTC CASSLTRQGQPYNEQFF
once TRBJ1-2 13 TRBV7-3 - TGTGCCAGCAGCATCGGAGTTAACTATGGCTACACCTTC CASSIGVNYGYTF
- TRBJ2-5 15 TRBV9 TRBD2 TGTGCCAGCAGCGCCCTAGCGGGGGGGCGCGAGACCCAGTACTTC CASSALAGGRETQYF
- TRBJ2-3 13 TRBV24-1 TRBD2 TGTGCCACCCGGGACTACTACACAGATACGCAGTATTTT CATRDYYTDTQYF
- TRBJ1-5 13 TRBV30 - TGTGCCTGGACGGCAGGGAGCAATCAGCCCCAGCATTTT CAWTAGSNQPQHF
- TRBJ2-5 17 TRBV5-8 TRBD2 TGTGCCAGCAGCCACGGAGGTAGCGGGAGAAAGTCGGAGACCCAGTACTTC CASSHGGSGRKSETQYF
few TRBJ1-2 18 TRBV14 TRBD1 TGTGCCAGCAGCCAACTCCGGACAGGAACGTTGTCCTCCTATGGCTACACCTTC CASSQLRTGTLSSYGYTF
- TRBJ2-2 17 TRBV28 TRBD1 TGTGCCAGCAGTTCGAAAACATTAACAGGGGTTCATTCGGAGCTGTTTTTT CASSSKTLTGVHSELFF
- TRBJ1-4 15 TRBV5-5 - TGTGCCAGCAGCATTACTGATTTACCTACGCGGAAACTGTTTTTT CASSITDLPTRKLFF
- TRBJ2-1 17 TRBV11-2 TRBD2 TGTGCCAGCAGCTTAGGATTCTGGCGGGGGGCCTACAATGAGCAGTTCTTC CASSLGFWRGAYNEQFF
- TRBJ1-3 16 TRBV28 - TGTGCCAGCAGGGAAAGACTTGGTTCGTCTGGAAACACCATATATTTT CASRERLGSSGNTIYF
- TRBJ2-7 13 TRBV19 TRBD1 TGTGCCAGTAGTAGACAGGGGGCTTACGAGCAGTACTTC CASSRQGAYEQYF
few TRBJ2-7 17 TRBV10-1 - TGCGCCAGCAGTGAGAGCTTGAGTAGCGGAATATCCTACGAGCAGTACTTC CASSESLSSGISYEQYF
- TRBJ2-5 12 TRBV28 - TGTGCCAGCAGTTTAAGCTCAGGGACCCAGTACTTC CASSLSSGTQYF